The present T cell receptor beta chain was sequenced within a study of blood T cell repertoires in COVID-19. Profiled with immunoSEQ multiplex PCR; TCRdb holds only in-frame clones, not every one. The profile shows 300,000 to 350,000 clones, around nine tenths of them singletons. The source of this sequence is a woman aged 60-75 years with COVID-19, enrolled during active disease. The material sequenced was peripheral blood.

CDR3 sequence (DNA): TGTGCCAGCAGCTCGCGGAGGGGCTCTGGAAACACCATATATTTT. Amino acid sequence: CASSSRRGSGNTIYF. This chain links TRBV28 with TRBJ1-3, with a possible D match to TRBD1 (5 bases). CDR1 is MDHEN and CDR2 is SYDVKM in the germline V gene. V gave up 6 bases and J gave up 0 bases, with 12 bases separating them. This CDR3 has 15 residues.